This is a list of T cell receptor beta chains from one sample in a study of blood T cell repertoires in COVID-19. TCRdb keeps only in-frame clones here, not all; method: immunoSEQ multiplex PCR. The table shows 150,000 to 200,000 clones, with 86% occurring only once. Sequencing was done on a sample of peripheral blood. The receptors originated from a woman between 65 and 79 years old with acute or convalescent COVID-19. Each CDR3 is given with its conserved first and last residue. A D gene is named only where the DNA matches it firmly. Only some rows state a clone size, as once, few, many or a class for expanded clones.

DNA	CDR3	V	length	J	D	size
TGTGCCAGTCACGTACGGGGTAGTAAGATACAAGAGACCCAGTACTTC	CASHVRGSKIQETQYF	TRBV3-1/TRBV3-2	16	TRBJ2-5	-	-
TGTGCCAGCAGCTTGGAAAGACAGGGAACCTACGAGCAGTACTTC	CASSLERQGTYEQYF	TRBV5-5	15	TRBJ2-7	TRBD1	once
TGTGCCAGCAGTCCCCGGGGGAGGGGAAGGGAGCAGTACTTC	CASSPRGRGREQYF	TRBV28	14	TRBJ2-7	TRBD2	once
TGCGCCAGCAGCCAAGCCCTCCCTAGGACTAGCGGGAGTGGTAATGAGCAGTTCTTC	CASSQALPRTSGSGNEQFF	TRBV4-3	19	TRBJ2-1	TRBD2	-
TGTGCCAGCAGTCTGGACAGGCGTAACACCGGGGAGCTGTTTTTT	CASSLDRRNTGELFF	TRBV6-2/TRBV6-3	15	TRBJ2-2	TRBD1	few
TGTGCCAGCAGCTTGGCCGGAAACAGGGGGCTCCAGCCCCAGCATTTT	CASSLAGNRGLQPQHF	TRBV5-6	16	TRBJ1-5	TRBD1	-
TGTGCCAGCAGCGAAGGGGGTCAGCCCCAGCATTTT	CASSEGGQPQHF	TRBV7-8	12	TRBJ1-5	-	once
TGTGCCAGCAGCTTAGACAGAAACACCGGGGAGCTGTTTTTT	CASSLDRNTGELFF	TRBV7-2	14	TRBJ2-2	-	-
TGTGCCAGCCTTCTCACCCCGGGGGTGGGCACCGGGGAGCTGTTTTTT	CASLLTPGVGTGELFF	TRBV2	16	TRBJ2-2	-	-
TGTGCCAGCAGCGTAGCTCCGGGCACTGAAGCTTTCTTT	CASSVAPGTEAFF	TRBV9	13	TRBJ1-1	-	-
TGCGCCAGCAGTGAGTACCTACAGGGGAACTATGGCTACACCTTC	CASSEYLQGNYGYTF	TRBV10-2	15	TRBJ1-2	TRBD1	-
TGTGCCACCAGCAGAACGACTAGCGGGTCTACCTTTACGCAGTATTTT	CATSRTTSGSTFTQYF	TRBV15	16	TRBJ2-3	TRBD2	-
TGTGCCACCAGACGAGATAATTGGAGTGAAAAACTGTTTTTT	CATRRDNWSEKLFF	TRBV7-2	14	TRBJ1-4	-	-
TGTGCCAGCAGTTTGGCAGGGGCGGGTGAAGCTTTCTTT	CASSLAGAGEAFF	TRBV12-3/TRBV12-4	13	TRBJ1-1	-	few
TGTGCCAGCAGCTTAGACGCCAGGGGGTATGGTAGCACTGAAGCTTTCTTT	CASSLDARGYGSTEAFF	TRBV7-2	17	TRBJ1-1	TRBD1	-
TGTGCTAGTGGTCCACGGGACACCCCAGATACGCAGTATTTT	CASGPRDTPDTQYF	TRBV12-5	14	TRBJ2-3	-	-
TGCAGCGGTGCCGGGGGGGTCGACACTGAAGCTTTCTTT	CSGAGGVDTEAFF	TRBV29-1	13	TRBJ1-1	-	once
TGTGCCAGCAGTTACACAGGGACTACCAATGAAAAACTGTTTTTT	CASSYTGTTNEKLFF	TRBV6-6	15	TRBJ1-4	-	-
TGTGCCAGCAGTGGGGGCAGACTAGCGGGACAAGAGACCCAGTACTTC	CASSGGRLAGQETQYF	TRBV2	16	TRBJ2-5	TRBD2	-
TGTGCCAGCAAGGAACAGGGTGGCTATGGCTACACCTTC	CASKEQGGYGYTF	TRBV19	13	TRBJ1-2	-	-
TGCAGCGTCGGAGACAGTCGCGGACCCCAAGCTTTCTTT	CSVGDSRGPQAFF	TRBV29-1	13	TRBJ1-1	-	-
TGTGCCAGTAGTATGCAAATGGGGGGAACCCAGTACTTC	CASSMQMGGTQYF	TRBV19	13	TRBJ2-5	-	-
TGTGCCAGCTCACCATTGGGACAGGGGGGCAAGGAGCAGTACTTC	CASSPLGQGGKEQYF	TRBV18	15	TRBJ2-7	TRBD1	-
TGTGCCACCAGCAGAGATCGGGGGTGGAACAGGGGGCGGGATAGCAATCAGCCCCAGCATTTT	CATSRDRGWNRGRDSNQPQHF	TRBV15	21	TRBJ1-5	TRBD1	-
TGTGCCAGCAGTGAATCACCCCATCGATCAGGGGGACTTTATGGCTACACCTTC	CASSESPHRSGGLYGYTF	TRBV6-1	18	TRBJ1-2	TRBD1	-
TGTGCCACCAGCAGACCGGGACTCCCATCCTACGAGCAGTACTTC	CATSRPGLPSYEQYF	TRBV15	15	TRBJ2-7	-	-
TGTGCCAGCAGCGCGATAGCTAGCGGGAGCTGGTACGAGCAGTACTTC	CASSAIASGSWYEQYF	TRBV9	16	TRBJ2-7	TRBD2	once
TGTGCCAGCAACCAATCCCCCTCCCCTGGGCTGGGCACTGAAGCTTTCTTT	CASNQSPSPGLGTEAFF	TRBV11-2	17	TRBJ1-1	-	-
TGCGCCAGCTCTGTCCCTAGTGGTAAAGAGACCCAGTACTTC	CASSVPSGKETQYF	TRBV4-1	14	TRBJ2-5	-	-
TGTGCCAGTAGTATTCGACAGGGGGCTAGCGGCTACACCTTC	CASSIRQGASGYTF	TRBV19	14	TRBJ1-2	TRBD1	once
TGTGCCAGCAGCTTGGCCCCCCTAGCGGGAGTGACAGATACGCAGTATTTT	CASSLAPLAGVTDTQYF	TRBV5-5	17	TRBJ2-3	TRBD2	-
TGTGCCACCAGCTGGGAGGGGATTTTCCAGCCCCAGCATTTT	CATSWEGIFQPQHF	TRBV15	14	TRBJ1-5	-	-
TGTGCCAGCAGCGACAGGGGTGGTGAGCAGTTCTTC	CASSDRGGEQFF	TRBV5-6	12	TRBJ2-1	TRBD1	once
TGTGCCAGCAGTCCGATGGGGGGGTCCTACAATGAGCAGTTCTTC	CASSPMGGSYNEQFF	TRBV9	15	TRBJ2-1	TRBD2	-
TGTGCCAGCAGCACCGGACTCCTCTCTGGAAACACCATATATTTT	CASSTGLLSGNTIYF	TRBV5-6	15	TRBJ1-3	-	-